The TCR beta chain under discussion was sequenced for a study of cytomegalovirus exposure and HLA in healthy donors. V shed 9 bases and J shed 0 bases, with 16 bases lying between them. The CDR3 totals 16 residues. Germline-derived CDR1 and CDR2 are SGHNT and YYREEE (reference sequence). It was with 60 Vbeta and 13 Jbeta primers that the PCR ran. Method: immunoSEQ multiplex PCR; TCRdb's copy keeps in-frame clones and lacks some. The sample includes about 190,000 clones, 75% to 85% of them seen just once. The receptor's source is a woman aged 25 to 39 in good health and CMV-seronegative. Sequences were obtained from PBMCs. The V and J genes are TRBV5-4 and TRBJ1-6, with D unclear. DNA of the CDR3: TGTGCCACCAGGTCTGGTCGGAGCTCCTATAATTCACCCCTCCACTTT. It codes for CATRSGRSSYNSPLHF. The whole variable domain, filled in from reference TRBV5-4 and TRBJ1-6, reads ETGVTQSPTHLIKTRGQQVTLRCSSQSGHNTVSWYQQALGQGPQFIFQYYREEENGRGNFPPRFSGLQFPNYSSELNVNALELDDSALYLCATRSGRSSYNSPLHFGNGTRLTVT.